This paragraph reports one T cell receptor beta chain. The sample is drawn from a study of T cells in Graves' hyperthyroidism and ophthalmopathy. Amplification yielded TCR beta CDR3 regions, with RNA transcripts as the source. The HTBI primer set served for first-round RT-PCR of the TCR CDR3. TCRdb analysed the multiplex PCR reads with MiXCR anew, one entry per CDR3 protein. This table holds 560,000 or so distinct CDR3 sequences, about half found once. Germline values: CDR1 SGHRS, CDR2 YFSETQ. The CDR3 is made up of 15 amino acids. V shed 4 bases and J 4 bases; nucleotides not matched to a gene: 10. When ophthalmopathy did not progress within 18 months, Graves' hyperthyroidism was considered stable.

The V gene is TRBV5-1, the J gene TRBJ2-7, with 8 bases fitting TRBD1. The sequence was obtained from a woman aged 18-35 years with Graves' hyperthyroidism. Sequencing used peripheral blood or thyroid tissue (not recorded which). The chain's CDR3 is CASSPNPGQEYEQYF. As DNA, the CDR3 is TGCGCCAGCAGCCCGAATCCGGGACAGGAGTACGAGCAGTACTTC.